These 2 T cell receptor beta chains originate from one sample sequenced in a study of shared clonotypes between healthy human individuals. Generated by immunoSEQ multiplex PCR, the TCRdb table keeps only in-frame clones and is missing some. The sample has about 510,000 clones, 60% to 80% seen once. Sequences were obtained from PBMCs. The source of these receptors is a middle-aged woman in good health. Some clones in this sample may be carry-over from other donors' samples.

The V gene is TRBV5-1, the J gene TRBJ1-5; TRBD1 is a possible D gene (6 bases). CDR1 SGHRS and CDR2 YFSETQ come from the germline V gene. The CDR3 runs 15 residues. V lost 4 bases, J lost 4 bases, and 15 bases lay in between. In nucleotides, the CDR3 is TGCGCCAGCAGCCCAGACGGACAGCCAAATCAGCCCCAGCATTTT. This codes for CASSPDGQPNQPQHF.

As for this clone: It differs at one base from a far larger clone, so likely a read error. The V and J genes are TRBV5-1 and TRBJ1-1; D gene unclear. The CDR3 is 11 residues long. V was shortened by 5 bases and J by 6 bases, with 8 bases between the two germline ends. Looked up from germline, CDR1 is SGHRS and CDR2 is YFSETQ. In DNA, the CDR3 is TGCGCCAGCAGGTATTATTCTGAAGCTTTCTTT. It yields the protein CASRYYSEAFF.